This passage covers 32 T cell receptor beta chains from one sample sequenced in a study of blood T cell repertoires in COVID-19. Only in-frame clones appear in the TCRdb table, and some are missing; sequencing was by immunoSEQ multiplex PCR. This sample carries around 280,000 clones, approximately 84% of them seen once, and the ten largest clones take about 2.2%. The sequencing sample was made of peripheral blood. Source of these receptors: a woman aged 30 to 39 who had recovered from COVID-19.

The chain combines TRBV6-5 with TRBJ2-7, with D possibly matching TRBD2 (8 bases). The CDR3 has 14 amino acids. With 6 bases removed from V and 3 bases from J, the gap between germline ends came to 15 bases. Germline CDR1 is MNHEY and CDR2 is SVGAGI. The CDR3 reads CASSRGTRDYEQYF. Here the CDR3 DNA reads TGTGCCAGCAGCAGGGGGACTAGAGACTACGAGCAGTACTTC.

V gene TRBV27 combines with J gene TRBJ2-3; 8 nucleotides agree with TRBD1. CDR1 MNHEY and CDR2 SMNVEV come from the germline V gene (reference sequence). This CDR3 spans 14 amino acids. J gave up 6 bases and V 6 bases, and 8 bases lay outside the gene matches. The CDR3 is CASSKFQGADTQYF. The CDR3 DNA follows: TGTGCCAGCAGCAAATTCCAGGGGGCCGATACGCAGTATTTT.

V is TRBV29-1 and J is TRBJ2-1, with D possibly matching TRBD2 (5 bases). This CDR3 has 13 residues. Germline lookup yields CDR1 SQVTM and CDR2 ANQGSEA. The V and J ends lost 1 base and 9 bases respectively, with 13 bases between them. CDR3 protein: CSVEGSGPSEQFF. The CDR3 DNA follows: TGCAGCGTTGAAGGGAGCGGCCCGAGTGAGCAGTTCTTC.

The rearrangement uses TRBV2 and TRBJ1-5, with D maybe TRBD1 (5 bases). CDR3 length: 15 amino acids. Trimming left V 6 bases short and J 4 bases short, with 16 bases between. Germline assignment: CDR1 SNHLY and CDR2 FYNNEI. CDR3 nucleotide sequence: TGTGCCAGCAGCCCGGCTGACAGCAAAAATCAGCCCCAGCATTTT. It encodes CASSPADSKNQPQHF.

This chain uses TRBV7-9 with TRBJ2-7; tentative D call: TRBD2 (7 bases). The CDR3 spans 15 residues. Trimming took 3 bases from V and 6 from J, leaving 18 bases between them. Looked up from germline, CDR1 is SEHNR and CDR2 is FQNEAQ (reference sequence). The CDR3 sequence is CASSFTGRASGEQYF. CDR3 sequence (DNA): TGTGCCAGCAGCTTTACAGGGAGGGCCTCGGGCGAGCAGTACTTC.

This clone was detected once. The V call is TRBV6-5, the J call TRBJ2-1; 16 bases line up with TRBD2. Germline V gives CDR1 MNHEY, CDR2 SVGAGI. The CDR3 totals 15 residues. Unmatched junction bases numbered 5, after V lost 6 bases and J lost 9 bases. CDR3 loop: CASRPGLAGGGEQFF. The CDR3 DNA sequence: TGTGCCAGCAGGCCGGGACTAGCGGGAGGGGGTGAGCAGTTCTTC.

V is TRBV28 and J is TRBJ2-7; 9 nucleotides line up with TRBD1. With 7 bases clipped from V and 3 bases from J, the junction kept 7 bases outside the gene matches. This CDR3 has 14 amino acids. CDR1 is MDHEN, CDR2 SYDVKM, per germline. The CDR3 bases are TGTGCCAGCAAGCAGGACAGGGGACACTACGAGCAGTACTTC. As protein: CASKQDRGHYEQYF.

The rearrangement uses TRBV5-6 and TRBJ2-7; TRBD1 agrees at 10 bases. Trimming at V came to 4 bases and at J to 2 bases, leaving 12 bases not matched to a gene. The CDR3 runs 17 residues. Germline V CDR1 and CDR2: SGHDT, YYEEEE. The CDR3 DNA follows: TGTGCCAGCAGCCCACTTGGGGGGGACAGGGGTACCTACGAGCAGTACTTC. This gives the protein CASSPLGGDRGTYEQYF. The complete variable domain, with remaining parts taken from reference TRBV5-6 and TRBJ2-7, reads DAGVTQSPTHLIKTRGQQVTLRCSPKSGHDTVSWYQQALGQGPQFIFQYYEEEERQRGNFPDRFSGHQFPNYSSELNVNALLLGDSALYLCASSPLGGDRGTYEQYFGPGTRLTVT.

CDR3 in DNA: TGTGCCAGCAGCTCTAAGACTATCGGCGGGACCCAGTACTTC. Amino acid sequence: CASSSKTIGGTQYF. The chain uses TRBV7-2 and TRBJ2-5; D might be TRBD2 (5 bases). The CDR3 loop spans 14 amino acids. Looked up from germline, CDR1 is SGHTA and CDR2 is FQGNSA. Trimming shortened V by 4 bases and J by 7 bases, and 16 bases separated the two germline ends.

V and J are TRBV10-1 and TRBJ2-2; D possibly corresponds to TRBD2 (6 bases). The length of the CDR3 is 13 residues. Germline CDR1 and CDR2: WNHNN and SYGVQD (reference sequence). The ends were cut back, 9 bases at V and 0 bases at J, with 8 bases in the middle. This CDR3 is CASRDSNTGELFF. In nucleotides, the CDR3 is TGCGCCAGTAGGGACTCGAACACCGGGGAGCTGTTTTTT.

The DNA for the CDR3 is TGTGCCAGCACCTTCGTCGGGGGGATTTCCTACAATGAGCAGTTCTTC. Protein product: CASTFVGGISYNEQFF. The chain has TRBV25-1 and TRBJ2-1; 7 bases match TRBD2. The CDR3 runs 16 residues. The ends lost 7 bases at V and 1 base at J; junction bases unmatched: 10. The germline V gene encodes CDR1 MGHDK and CDR2 SYGVNS.

This clone has only a few counts. The chain carries TRBV27 and TRBJ1-2; TRBD1 matches at 8 bases. Trimming took 4 bases from V and 8 from J; bases not matched to a gene: 9. This CDR3 has 14 amino acids. The germline V gene encodes CDR1 MNHEY and CDR2 SMNVEV (reference sequence). The CDR3 is CASSSRQGLWGYTF. As DNA, the CDR3 is TGTGCCAGCAGTTCCCGACAGGGGCTTTGGGGCTACACCTTC.

The rearrangement uses TRBV6-5 and TRBJ1-2; TRBD1 is a possible D gene (6 bases). This CDR3 region has 14 residues. V lost 6 bases and J lost 7, with 18 bases in between. CDR1 is MNHEY and CDR2 is SVGAGI in the germline V gene. The CDR3 bases are TGTGCCAGCAGACCTAACAGGGATTTAACTGGCTACACCTTC. It specifies CASRPNRDLTGYTF.

The rearrangement links TRBV7-6 to TRBJ1-1, with D uncertain. V dropped 5 bases and J dropped 7 bases, with 8 bases sitting between them. The germline CDR1 and CDR2 sequences are SGHVS and FNYEAQ. CDR3 length: 11 amino acids. The CDR3 region has the DNA TGTGCCAGCAGCCTCGGCGGTGAAGCTTTCTTT. As protein: CASSLGGEAFF.

CDR3 bases: TGTGCCAGCAGCCCCCGGGGACAGGGGAACACCGGGGAGCTGTTTTTT. Amino acid sequence: CASSPRGQGNTGELFF. V usage is TRBV28 and J usage is TRBJ2-2; 9 bases align to TRBD1. Germline CDR1 MDHEN, CDR2 SYDVKM. The V segment lost 6 bases and the J segment 1 base; nucleotides outside the gene matches: 6. This CDR3 has 16 residues.

V gene TRBV7-2 combines with J gene TRBJ2-2, with D unclear. The CDR3 sequence is 14 residues long. The germline V gene encodes CDR1 SGHTA and CDR2 FQGNSA. Trimming removed 2 bases from V and 4 bases from J, with 8 bases in between. CDR3 residues: CASSLRFSTGELFF. Written as DNA, the CDR3 is TGTGCCAGCAGCTTACGGTTTAGCACCGGGGAGCTGTTTTTT.

V gene TRBV6-5 combines with J gene TRBJ1-2, with D possibly TRBD1 on 5 matching bases. Germline CDR1 reads MNHEY; CDR2 reads SVGAGI. V was pared by 6 bases and J by 5 bases, with 13 bases between. CDR3 size: 13 residues. The CDR3: CASSLRAGYGYTF. In DNA form, the CDR3 reads TGTGCCAGCAGCCTCCGGGCAGGGTATGGCTACACCTTC.

This clone came up many times. The gene calls are TRBV6-4 and TRBJ2-7, with 7 bases matching TRBD2. Germline CDR1 and CDR2: MRHNA and SNTAGT. There are 15 residues in the CDR3. J lost 3 bases, V lost 4 bases, and 9 bases had no gene match. This chain's CDR3 is CASSAETSFRYEQYF. The CDR3 DNA reads as TGTGCCAGCAGTGCTGAGACTAGCTTTCGCTACGAGCAGTACTTC.

The rearrangement links TRBV2 to TRBJ2-7; TRBD1 is a possible D gene (6 bases). The CDR3 loop spans 12 amino acids. The V end lost 6 bases, the J end lost 3 bases, and 9 bases lay between the germline ends. Germline assignment: CDR1 SNHLY and CDR2 FYNNEI. DNA for the CDR3: TGTGCCAGCAGGGGGGACAACTACGAGCAGTACTTC. Protein product: CASRGDNYEQYF.

This chain links TRBV11-3 with TRBJ2-1; the match to TRBD2 covers 9 bases. This CDR3 has 14 residues. Trimming at V came to 5 bases and at J to 5 bases, leaving 4 bases not matched to a gene. Germline CDR1 is SGHNT and CDR2 is YENEEA. The CDR3 region is CASSPGLAHNEQFF. CDR3 nucleotides: TGTGCCAGCAGCCCGGGACTAGCTCACAATGAGCAGTTCTTC.

In regard to this clone: Given a much more abundant clone one base away, this may be a read error. The J gene is TRBJ1-3, the V gene TRBV10-3, with D possibly being TRBD1 (5 bases). The V gene lost 3 bases and the J gene lost 0 bases, with 6 bases spanning the gap. CDR1 is ENHRY and CDR2 is SYGVKD in the germline V gene. The CDR3 runs 14 residues. CDR3 sequence (DNA): TGTGCCATCAGTGACAGGGCCTCTGGAAACACCATATATTTT. Protein: CAISDRASGNTIYF.

This chain uses TRBV2 with TRBJ2-7; 8 nucleotides line up with TRBD1. CDR1 and CDR2 (germline): SNHLY, FYNNEI. CDR3 length: 14 amino acids. The ends lost 6 bases at V and 6 bases at J; junction bases unmatched: 10. CDR3 region: CASRVRQGMSEQYF. For the CDR3, the DNA is TGTGCCAGCAGGGTCCGACAGGGGATGAGCGAGCAGTACTTC.

The chain recombines TRBV7-9 with TRBJ2-5, with 9 bases lining up with TRBD2. CDR3 size: 13 residues. Germline CDR1 reads SEHNR; CDR2 reads FQNEAQ (reference sequence). The V gene end was trimmed by 5 bases and the J gene end by 10 bases; junction bases not matched to a gene: 8. The CDR3 DNA sequence: TGTGCCAGCAGCGGTAGCGGGAGTATCGACCAGTACTTC. Encoded protein: CASSGSGSIDQYF.

J is TRBJ2-2 and V is TRBV2; 12 bases map to TRBD2. V shed 4 bases, J shed 6 bases, and the junction held 3 bases outside the gene matches. CDR1 is SNHLY and CDR2 is FYNNEI in the germline V gene. CDR3 length: 15 amino acids. The chain's CDR3 is CASSGLAGVAGELFF. The DNA of the CDR3 is TGTGCCAGCAGTGGACTAGCGGGGGTGGCCGGGGAGCTGTTTTTT.

The chain joins TRBV10-3 to TRBJ2-3; 8 nucleotides line up with TRBD2. The CDR3 runs 14 residues. Germline loops: CDR1 ENHRY, CDR2 SYGVKD. J lost 6 bases, V lost 3 bases, and 5 bases had no gene match. The CDR3 here is CAISENGGADTQYF. The CDR3 nucleotides read TGTGCCATCAGTGAAAACGGGGGGGCCGATACGCAGTATTTT.

This clone was recorded once. The V call is TRBV19, the J call TRBJ2-5; 8 bases are a match to TRBD2. The CDR3 covers 15 residues. Germline trimming cut 5 bases from V and 1 base from J; bases unmatched to any gene: 6. Germline V gives CDR1 LNHDA, CDR2 SQIVND (reference sequence). CDR3 in amino acids: CASSVGGGSQETQYF. The CDR3 DNA follows: TGTGCCAGTAGTGTTGGCGGGGGGAGCCAAGAGACCCAGTACTTC.

This clone has a single count. This chain links TRBV9 with TRBJ1-2; 9 bases line up with TRBD1. Germline CDR1 SGDLS, CDR2 YYNGEE. CDR3 length: 17 amino acids. Losses at the gene ends were 4 bases for V and 3 bases for J; bases not matched to a gene: 13. CDR3 DNA sequence: TGTGCCAGCAGCCCCCGGGACAGGGTGGTTATAGACTATGGCTACACCTTC. It codes for CASSPRDRVVIDYGYTF.

This clone showed up just once. The chain combines TRBV4-3 with TRBJ2-1; TRBD2 matches at 10 bases. Germline CDR1 LGHNA, CDR2 YSLEER. The junction had 10 bases not matched to a gene; V was cut back by 4 bases and J by 4 bases. The CDR3 totals 17 residues. The CDR3 sequence is CASSRDSLAGSYNEQFF. The CDR3 DNA follows: TGCGCCAGCAGCCGAGATTCACTAGCGGGAAGTTACAATGAGCAGTTCTTC.

The count of this clone is one. The chain recombines TRBV6-5 with TRBJ1-2; D is possibly TRBD1 (5 bases). The V and J ends lost 6 bases and 6 bases respectively, with 11 bases between them. The germline V gene encodes CDR1 MNHEY and CDR2 SVGAGI. This CDR3 region has 12 residues. This CDR3 is CASSRDFHGYTF. In DNA form, the CDR3 reads TGTGCCAGCAGCAGGGATTTCCATGGCTACACCTTC.

This sequence joins TRBV7-9 and TRBJ2-3, with 7 bases aligning to TRBD1. Germline assignment: CDR1 SEHNR and CDR2 FQNEAQ (reference sequence). This CDR3 has 16 residues. With V trimmed by 1 base and J by 1 base, 5 bases remained unmatched. Here the CDR3 DNA reads TGTGCCAGCAGCTTAGATGTAGGGGGCGGCACAGATACGCAGTATTTT. Translation gives CASSLDVGGGTDTQYF.

This clone was recorded only once. This chain links TRBV3-1 (or the pseudogene TRBV3-2) with TRBJ1-6, with 11 nucleotides matching TRBD1. Per germline, CDR1 LGHDT and CDR2 YNNKEL (reference sequence). The CDR3 has 16 residues. The V segment lost 0 bases and the J segment 10 bases; nucleotides outside the gene matches: 5. This CDR3 reads CASSQEQDRGHSPLHF. The DNA of the CDR3 is TGTGCCAGCAGCCAAGAACAGGACAGGGGGCACTCACCCCTCCACTTT.

The V call is TRBV15, the J call TRBJ2-2; D may be TRBD2 (5 bases). This CDR3 is 14 amino acids long. The V and J ends lost 4 bases and 0 bases respectively, with 6 bases between them. Germline V gives CDR1 LNHNV, CDR2 YYDKDF (reference sequence). CDR3 in DNA: TGTGCCACCAGCACGGGGTCGAACACCGGGGAGCTGTTTTTT. Protein sequence: CATSTGSNTGELFF.